Below, 25 T cell receptor beta chains from the same sample are listed, as sequenced in a study of T cell responses to AZD1222 COVID-19 vaccine. Sequencing used immunoSEQ multiplex PCR; TCRdb keeps in-frame clones, though not all of them. The repertoire consists of 100,000 to 150,000 clones, with roughly 84% occurring once and the leading ten covering about 27%. Sequences were derived from peripheral blood, sampled 28 days after the second AZD1222 dose. Every receptor here comes from an adult who received the AZD1222 COVID-19 vaccine.

In its sample, this clone was seen once. The V call is TRBV9, the J call TRBJ1-4, with D possibly matching TRBD1 (5 bases). The CDR3 contains 14 residues. CDR1 SGDLS and CDR2 YYNGEE come from the germline V gene. V was clipped by 0 bases and J by 5 bases, with 8 bases between them. The CDR3 DNA is TGTGCCAGCAGCGTAGGGGGCAACAATGAAAAACTGTTTTTT. Residues: CASSVGGNNEKLFF.

This rearrangement joins TRBV19 to TRBJ2-6; weak D call: TRBD1 (5 bases). Germline V gene sequence: CDR1 LNHDA, CDR2 SQIVND (reference sequence). The V and J ends lost 3 bases and 2 bases respectively, with 14 bases between them. The CDR3 is 17 amino acids. In DNA form, the CDR3 reads TGTGCCAGTAGTATGTCCTACAGGTGGGCTGGGGCCAACGTCCTGACTTTC. This translates into CASSMSYRWAGANVLTF. The variable domain in full, with the rest retrieved from reference TRBV19 and TRBJ2-6, is DGGITQSPKYLFRKEGQNVTLSCEQNLNHDAMYWYRQDPGQGLRLIYYSQIVNDFQKGDIAEGYSVSREKKESFPLTVTSAQKNPTAFYLCASSMSYRWAGANVLTFGAGSRLTVL.

This clone came up a few times. The rearrangement links TRBV19 to TRBJ1-1; D gene uncertain. V lost 2 bases to trimming and J lost 1 base, with 11 bases between them. CDR1 LNHDA and CDR2 SQIVND come from the germline V gene (reference sequence). The CDR3 loop spans 15 amino acids. The CDR3 sequence: CASSIPLRPNTEAFF. The CDR3 DNA reads TGTGCCAGTAGTATACCTCTTCGGCCGAACACTGAAGCTTTCTTT. The whole variable domain, filled in from reference TRBV19 and TRBJ1-1, reads DGGITQSPKYLFRKEGQNVTLSCEQNLNHDAMYWYRQDPGQGLRLIYYSQIVNDFQKGDIAEGYSVSREKKESFPLTVTSAQKNPTAFYLCASSIPLRPNTEAFFGQGTRLTVV.

The genes are TRBV7-2 and TRBJ1-3, with a tentative D call TRBD1 (6 bases). Trimming left V 5 bases short and J 4 bases short, with 12 bases between. Per the germline V gene, CDR1 is SGHTA and CDR2 is FQGNSA. The CDR3 totals 14 residues. The CDR3 DNA follows: TGTGCCAGCAGCCGGGGGCCACTAGGAAACACCATATATTTT. Its protein is CASSRGPLGNTIYF.

The chain employs TRBV6-5 and TRBJ2-7; 9 positions agree with TRBD1. The V gene's germline CDR1 is MNHEY and CDR2 SVGAGI. This CDR3 contains 15 residues. With 2 bases clipped from V and 5 bases from J, the junction kept 7 bases outside the gene matches. Here the CDR3 reads CASSYGTGNFDEQYF. The CDR3 DNA reads as TGTGCCAGCAGTTACGGGACAGGGAATTTCGACGAGCAGTACTTC.

V and J are TRBV18 and TRBJ2-7, with TRBD1 as a possible D gene (6 bases). The CDR3 has 12 amino acids. The V and J ends lost 3 bases and 3 bases respectively, with 6 bases between them. CDR1 is KGHSH, CDR2 LQKENI, per germline. The CDR3 DNA follows: TGTGCCAGCTCACCGGACAGCTACGAGCAGTACTTC. This encodes CASSPDSYEQYF.

The V and J genes are TRBV20-1 and TRBJ2-2; 7 bases map to TRBD2. Trimming removed 3 bases from V and 2 bases from J; junction bases left unmatched: 9. CDR3 length: 16 amino acids. Germline CDR1 and CDR2: DFQATT and SNEGSKA (reference sequence). CDR3 DNA: TGCAGTGCTAGTTCGATAGCGGGTTTTAACACCGGGGAGCTGTTTTTT. As protein: CSASSIAGFNTGELFF.

The V and J genes are TRBV19 and TRBJ1-1; the match to TRBD1 covers 10 bases. The V and J ends lost 10 bases and 3 bases, in that order; junction bases with no gene match: 5. This CDR3 has 13 amino acids. In germline, CDR1 is LNHDA, CDR2 SQIVND (reference sequence). This chain's CDR3 is CAMRDRGYTEAFF. For the CDR3, the DNA is TGTGCCATGAGGGACAGGGGATACACTGAAGCTTTCTTT. The variable domain in full, completed from reference TRBV19 and TRBJ1-1, reads DGGITQSPKYLFRKEGQNVTLSCEQNLNHDAMYWYRQDPGQGLRLIYYSQIVNDFQKGDIAEGYSVSREKKESFPLTVTSAQKNPTAFYLCAMRDRGYTEAFFGQGTRLTVV.

The chain is built from TRBV5-8 and TRBJ2-7; maybe TRBD1 (6 bases). Germline CDR1 and CDR2: SGHTS and YDEGEE. This CDR3 has 15 residues. Trimming cost V 3 bases and J 4 bases, with 17 bases left between them. CDR3 sequence (DNA): TGTGCCAGCAGCTCGTATGCACAGGGATCTTACGAGCAGTACTTC. This codes for CASSSYAQGSYEQYF.

The V call is TRBV7-3, the J call TRBJ2-5, with 9 positions matching TRBD2. With 4 bases clipped from V and 5 bases from J, the junction kept 2 bases outside the gene matches. Germline loops: CDR1 SGHTA, CDR2 FQGTGA. The CDR3 has 13 amino acids. CDR3 DNA: TGTGCCAGCAGCTCCGGACTAGCGGAGACCCAGTACTTC. The encoded protein is CASSSGLAETQYF.

This rearrangement joins TRBV9 to TRBJ1-1; the D gene is possibly TRBD1 (5 bases). The length of the CDR3 is 18 residues. Trimming pared 0 bases from V and 2 bases from J, leaving 20 bases between. Germline CDR1 reads SGDLS; CDR2 reads YYNGEE. The DNA for the CDR3 is TGTGCCAGCAGCGTAGTTTGCTTGCAGAGGGGAGTCAACACTGAAGCTTTCTTT. It encodes CASSVVCLQRGVNTEAFF.

This rearrangement joins TRBV10-2 to TRBJ1-2; D gene uncertain. The length of the CDR3 is 12 residues. Trimming cost V 0 bases and J 11 bases, with 10 bases left between them. CDR1 and CDR2 (germline): WSHSY, SAAADI. CDR3 in DNA: TGCGCCAGCAGTGAGTCCCCACGCGCGTACACCTTC. It specifies CASSESPRAYTF.

The rearrangement joins TRBV28 to TRBJ1-4; 9 bases are a match to TRBD1. The length of the CDR3 is 17 residues. Germline CDR1 is MDHEN and CDR2 is SYDVKM. J was trimmed by 5 bases and V by 6 bases; bases with no gene match: 13. CDR3 in DNA: TGTGCCAGCAGCTCCATCGACAGGGGGAAGGGGAATGAAAAACTGTTTTTT. This codes for CASSSIDRGKGNEKLFF.

The chain uses TRBV6-4 and TRBJ2-3; D remains ambiguous. The germline CDR1 and CDR2 sequences are MRHNA and SNTAGT. Trimming removed 8 bases from V and 4 bases from J, with 13 bases in between. The CDR3 extends over 13 amino acids. CDR3 residues: CASSKNRADTQYF. CDR3 bases: TGTGCCAGCTCAAAAAACCGGGCAGATACGCAGTATTTT.

This clone appeared a single time. The rearrangement links TRBV4-1 to TRBJ2-7; D is unresolved. The CDR3 sequence is 13 residues long. From germline, CDR1 is MGHRA and CDR2 YSYEKL. V was clipped by 1 base and J by 3 bases, with 7 bases between them. CDR3 region: CASSQAVGYEQYF. In nucleotides, the CDR3 is TGCGCCAGCAGCCAAGCCGTAGGCTACGAGCAGTACTTC.

The chain uses TRBV19 and TRBJ2-2; TRBD2 might be the D (5 bases). Trimming pared 8 bases from V and 5 bases from J, leaving 15 bases between. CDR1 and CDR2 (germline): LNHDA, SQIVND (reference sequence). The CDR3 has 14 amino acids. The CDR3 loop is CASRKGDLTGELFF. DNA of the CDR3: TGTGCCAGTCGGAAGGGAGATTTAACCGGGGAGCTGTTTTTT.

With respect to this clone: Other DNA sequences in this sample translate to the same CDR3. The rearrangement joins TRBV28 to TRBJ2-7; D may be TRBD2 (5 bases). Trimming took 6 bases from V and 0 from J, leaving 6 bases between them. The CDR3 totals 12 residues. The germline gives CDR1 MDHEN, CDR2 SYDVKM. DNA of the CDR3: TGTGCCAGCAGGGGGAGCTCCTACGAGCAGTACTTC. Translating it yields CASRGSSYEQYF.

The rearrangement joins TRBV6-5 to TRBJ1-6; D call uncertain. Looked up from germline, CDR1 is MNHEY and CDR2 is SVGAGI. The V and J ends lost 2 bases and 5 bases respectively, with 10 bases between them. This CDR3 comprises 15 residues. The CDR3 nucleotides read TGTGCCAGCAGTTACGGGCAGCAGAATAATTCACCCCTCCACTTT. This sequence encodes CASSYGQQNNSPLHF.

The V gene is TRBV6-5, the J gene TRBJ2-7, with a weak D call TRBD2 (6 bases). There are 15 residues in the CDR3. Germline CDR1 is MNHEY and CDR2 is SVGAGI. V lost 7 bases and J lost 3, with 19 bases in between. The CDR3 loop is CASTSPRGGYYEQYF. The CDR3 nucleotides are TGTGCCAGCACCTCCCCCCGTGGGGGGTACTACGAGCAGTACTTC.

The rearrangement joins TRBV6-6 to TRBJ1-1; tentative D call: TRBD1 (6 bases). Germline CDR1 is MNHNY and CDR2 is SVGAGI (reference sequence). V was pared by 6 bases and J by 1 base, with 12 bases between. CDR3 length: 14 amino acids. The CDR3 coding sequence is TGTGCCAGCAGGACCGGGACAAAGAACACTGAAGCTTTCTTT. Protein sequence: CASRTGTKNTEAFF.

V is TRBV29-1 and J is TRBJ1-1, with 7 bases that match TRBD1. CDR1 and CDR2 from the germline V gene are SQVTM and ANQGSEA. This CDR3 is 12 amino acids long. CDR3 nucleotide sequence: TGCGGAACACTCCTAGGGGGCAGACAAGCTTTCTTT. This encodes CGTLLGGRQAFF. Combining the CDR3 with reference TRBV29-1 and TRBJ1-1 gives the whole variable domain SAVISQKPSRDICQRGTSLTIQCQVDSQVTMMFWYRQQPGQSLTLIATANQGSEATYESGFVIDKFPISRPNLTFSTLTVSNMSPEDSSIYLCGTLLGGRQAFFGQGTRLTVV.

A single count supports this clone. This sequence joins TRBV28 and TRBJ2-5; D is uncertain. V was cut by 3 bases and J by 5 bases, with 4 bases left in between. The CDR3 sequence is 11 residues long. Germline V gene data show CDR1 as MDHEN and CDR2 as SYDVKM. The CDR3 coding sequence is TGTGCCAGCAGTTTTTTTGAGACCCAGTACTTC. Translation gives CASSFFETQYF.

V usage is TRBV28 and J usage is TRBJ1-2; D is uncertain. Germline assignment: CDR1 MDHEN and CDR2 SYDVKM. Trimming left V 3 bases short and J 4 bases short, with 15 bases between. The CDR3 is made up of 15 amino acids. Here the CDR3 reads CASSLGAIFFYGYTF. CDR3 bases: TGTGCCAGCAGTTTGGGTGCAATATTCTTCTATGGCTACACCTTC.

The rearrangement links TRBV3-1 (or the pseudogene TRBV3-2) to TRBJ1-1; D remains unclear. The CDR3 is 15 amino acids. The germline gives CDR1 LGHDT, CDR2 YNNKEL (reference sequence). Trimming cost V 1 base and J 3 bases, with 12 bases left between them. In DNA, the CDR3 is TGTGCCAGCAGCCAAGGCGGAAGCTCCCACACTGAAGCTTTCTTT. Translating it yields CASSQGGSSHTEAFF.

This sequence joins TRBV23-1 and TRBJ1-1; 7 positions match TRBD1. TRBV23-1 is filed as an ORF, its function uncertain. CDR3 size: 15 residues. The V gene end was trimmed by 4 bases and the J gene end by 5 bases; junction bases not matched to a gene: 10. The CDR3 protein is CASSRHPGGATEAFF. DNA of the CDR3: TGCGCCAGCAGTCGCCATCCAGGGGGGGCGACTGAAGCTTTCTTT.